This TCR beta chain originates from a study of blood T cell repertoires in COVID-19. Study information: Acute and convalescent COVID-19 samples came from the United States, Italy and Spain. The analysed material was cDNA or gDNA that came from T cells, B-cell-depleted T cells, or PBMCs.

Participants were aged about 18 to 89 years from more than 20 US areas. The authors' processing: Scientists estimated how many nucleated cells there were by amplifying reference gene primers. Clones were sequenced by immunoSEQ multiplex PCR, and TCRdb holds only the in-frame ones, with some missing. V, J and clone size are those of that table, while D and trimming were read from the DNA. The table includes some 400,000 clones, roughly 90% detected once. Worth noting for this clone: The same CDR3 can be traced to other DNA sequences in this sample.

Sequencing was done on a sample of PBMCs or T cells enriched from blood (not recorded which). This TCR came from a woman in her 30s who had recovered from COVID-19.

The chain's CDR3 is CASSPRTGGGYTF. The CDR3 coding sequence is TGTGCCAGCAGTCCTCGGACAGGGGGGGGCTACACCTTC. This chain connects TRBV12-3 or TRBV12-4 to TRBJ1-2; 10 nucleotides line up with TRBD1. The V gene end was trimmed by 5 bases and the J gene end by 8 bases; junction bases not matched to a gene: 5. CDR3 length equals 13 residues.